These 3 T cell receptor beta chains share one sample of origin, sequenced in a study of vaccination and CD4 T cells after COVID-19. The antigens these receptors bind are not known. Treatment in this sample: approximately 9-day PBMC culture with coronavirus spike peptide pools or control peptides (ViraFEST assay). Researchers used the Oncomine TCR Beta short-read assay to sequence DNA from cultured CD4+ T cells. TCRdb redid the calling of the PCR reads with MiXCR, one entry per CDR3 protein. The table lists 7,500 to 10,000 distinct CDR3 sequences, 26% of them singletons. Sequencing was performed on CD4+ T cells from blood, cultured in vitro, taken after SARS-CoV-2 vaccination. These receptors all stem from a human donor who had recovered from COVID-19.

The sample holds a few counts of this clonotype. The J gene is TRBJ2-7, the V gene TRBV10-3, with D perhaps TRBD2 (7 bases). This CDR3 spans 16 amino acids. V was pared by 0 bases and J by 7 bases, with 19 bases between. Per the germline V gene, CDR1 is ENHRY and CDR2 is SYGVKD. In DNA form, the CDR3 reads TGTGCCATCAGTGAGTCGAGGGGGGGCGGCTCGAGGGAGCAGTACTTC. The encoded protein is CAISESRGGGSREQYF.

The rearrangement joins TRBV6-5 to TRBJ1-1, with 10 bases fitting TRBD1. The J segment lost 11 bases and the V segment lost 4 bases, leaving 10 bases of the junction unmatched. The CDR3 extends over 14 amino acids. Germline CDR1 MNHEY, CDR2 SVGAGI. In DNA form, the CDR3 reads TGTGCCAGCAGTTCCCCGGCGGGACAGGGGACGGCTTTCTTT. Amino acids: CASSSPAGQGTAFF.

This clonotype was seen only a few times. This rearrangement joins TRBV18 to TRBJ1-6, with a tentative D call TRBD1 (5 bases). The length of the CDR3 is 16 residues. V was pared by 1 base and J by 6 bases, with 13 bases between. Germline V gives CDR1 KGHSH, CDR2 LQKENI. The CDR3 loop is CASSPRSGVSNSPLHF. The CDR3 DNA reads TGTGCCAGCTCACCACGATCGGGGGTTAGTAATTCACCCCTCCACTTT.